The 22 T cell receptor beta chains in this list originate from one sample, sequenced in a study of early T cells in non-severe SARS-CoV-2 infection. TCRdb recomputed calls from the 5' RACE reads with MiXCR, one row per CDR3 protein. The profile covers tens of thousands of distinct CDR3 sequences, with more than 10% appearing a single time and about a sixth taken by the ten largest. Sequenced: whole blood. These receptors all stem from an adult who was a healthcare worker with PCR-confirmed SARS-CoV-2 infection or an uninfected control (not recorded which).

This chain joins TRBV20-1 and TRBJ2-7; D unclear. Germline V CDR1 and CDR2: DFQATT, SNEGSKA (reference sequence). The CDR3 spans 11 residues. Trimming shortened V by 3 bases and J by 3 bases, and 6 bases separated the two germline ends. The CDR3 is CSARGSYEQYF. CDR3 bases: TGCAGTGCTAGGGGCAGCTACGAGCAGTACTTC.

The genes are TRBV9 and TRBJ2-1; no definite D call. Per the germline V gene, CDR1 is SGDLS and CDR2 is YYNGEE. This CDR3 contains 12 residues. V lost 0 bases and J lost 10, with 8 bases in between. In DNA, the CDR3 is TGTGCCAGCAGCGTAGGTCACGAAGAGCAGTTCTTC. Translation: CASSVGHEEQFF.

There are a few counts of this clonotype. This rearrangement joins TRBV9 to TRBJ1-1; 7 positions match TRBD1. V gave up 0 bases and J gave up 4 bases; unmatched junction bases: 3. The CDR3 runs 14 residues. Germline CDR1 reads SGDLS; CDR2 reads YYNGEE. Here the CDR3 reads CASSVAGGGTEAFF. CDR3 bases: TGTGCCAGCAGCGTAGCAGGGGGTGGCACTGAAGCTTTCTTT.

This clonotype showed up just a few times. The chain carries TRBV27 and TRBJ1-5; no clear D. This CDR3 is 14 amino acids long. The germline V gene encodes CDR1 MNHEY and CDR2 SMNVEV (reference sequence). The V end lost 3 bases, the J end lost 2 bases, and 8 bases lay between the germline ends. CDR3 in DNA: TGTGCCAGCAGTTTTGGGAGTGGCAATCAGCCCCAGCATTTT. The encoded protein is CASSFGSGNQPQHF.

This sequence joins TRBV6-1 and TRBJ2-1; a weak D match, TRBD2 (5 bases). The ends were cut back, 2 bases at V and 0 bases at J, with 11 bases in the middle. The CDR3 spans 16 residues. CDR1 and CDR2 (germline): MNHNS, SASEGT. CDR3: CASSETAASSYNEQFF. The CDR3 nucleotides read TGTGCCAGCAGTGAAACAGCGGCTAGCTCCTACAATGAGCAGTTCTTC.

The chain recombines TRBV3-1 with TRBJ2-5; D is undetermined. Germline V CDR1 and CDR2: LGHDT, YNNKEL (reference sequence). V was trimmed by 4 bases and J by 5 bases, leaving 8 bases between them. This CDR3 spans 12 amino acids. CDR3 nucleotide sequence: TGTGCCAGCAGCCGGGCGATTGAGACCCAGTACTTC. Its protein product is CASSRAIETQYF.

There are many counts of this clonotype. The chain has TRBV6-2 or TRBV6-3 and TRBJ1-5; possible D gene TRBD1, 6 bases. Germline V gene lookup returns CDR1 MNHEY and CDR2 SVGEGT. Trimming pared 2 bases from V and 7 bases from J, leaving 12 bases between. The CDR3 is 14 amino acids. In DNA, the CDR3 is TGTGCCAGCAGTTACCTGGGGGGCAGGCAGCCCCAGCATTTT. Its translation is CASSYLGGRQPQHF.

This clonotype was detected ten times or more. V and J are TRBV20-1 and TRBJ1-1; tentative D call: TRBD1 (5 bases). The CDR3 loop spans 14 amino acids. From germline, CDR1 is DFQATT and CDR2 SNEGSKA (reference sequence). V was clipped by 6 bases and J by 5 bases, with 19 bases between them. CDR3 nucleotides: TGCAGTGCCGCCACCCCGGGGCGCAGAACTGAAGCTTTCTTT. This gives the protein CSAATPGRRTEAFF.

This chain uses TRBV12-3 or TRBV12-4 with TRBJ2-1; D may be TRBD2 (5 bases). Trimming took 5 bases from V and 6 from J, leaving 17 bases between them. This CDR3 has 15 amino acids. CDR3 region: CASSPPREWPNEQFF. DNA for the CDR3: TGTGCCAGCAGTCCCCCAAGGGAGTGGCCCAATGAGCAGTTCTTC.

This clonotype was seen many times. This rearrangement joins TRBV12-3 or TRBV12-4 to TRBJ2-5; TRBD1 might be the D (6 bases). This CDR3 region has 12 residues. Trimming shortened V by 10 bases and J by 4 bases, and 13 bases separated the two germline ends. This chain's CDR3 is CATGTFVETQYF. The CDR3 nucleotides read TGTGCCACCGGGACATTTGTAGAGACCCAGTACTTC.

Only a few counts were recorded for this clonotype. The chain joins TRBV29-1 to TRBJ2-7, with a possible D match to TRBD2 (5 bases). The germline V and J ends were trimmed by 8 bases and 3 bases, with 41 bases remaining between them. Germline CDR1 is SQVTM and CDR2 is ANQGSEA. The CDR3 runs 21 residues. The CDR3 sequence is CSPPRGAGPGSDCPPYYEQYF. The DNA of the CDR3 is TGCAGCCCCCCCCGCGGAGCTGGGCCGGGGTCGGACTGTCCTCCCTACTACGAGCAGTACTTC.

The chain couples TRBV11-2 to TRBJ1-2; perhaps TRBD1 as D (6 bases). Trimming stripped 5 bases from V and 8 bases from J, with 18 bases between. CDR1 and CDR2 (germline): SGHAT, FQNNGV. CDR3 size: 14 residues. The chain's CDR3 is CASSRGAGKRGYTF. As DNA, the CDR3 is TGTGCCAGCAGCCGGGGGGCAGGGAAACGCGGCTACACCTTC.

This clonotype has more than one count but fewer than ten. This chain links TRBV15 with TRBJ2-7, with D hard to call. Trimming removed 5 bases from V and 7 bases from J, with 21 bases in between. CDR1 and CDR2 (germline): LNHNV, YYDKDF (reference sequence). This CDR3 is built from 15 residues. CDR3 coding DNA: TGTGCCACCAGCCCCGTAGGTAGCCACCTTTTGGAGCAGTACTTC. This encodes CATSPVGSHLLEQYF.

This chain connects TRBV12-3 or TRBV12-4 to TRBJ2-7, with D unresolved. V lost 2 bases, J lost 6 bases, and 8 bases lay in between. This CDR3 region has 12 residues. CDR3 bases: TGTGCCAGCAGTTTAAGGCCGATCGAGCAGTACTTC. Translating gives CASSLRPIEQYF.

The chain joins TRBV29-1 to TRBJ2-3; 10 bases agree with TRBD2. The CDR3 covers 15 residues. The junction had 13 bases not matched to a gene; V was cut back by 7 bases and J by 6 bases. The germline gives CDR1 SQVTM, CDR2 ANQGSEA. The CDR3 coding sequence is TGCAGCGGGGCCCTCCCTAGCGGGAGCCCCGATACGCAGTATTTT. It yields the protein CSGALPSGSPDTQYF.

This clonotype was recorded many times. The gene calls are TRBV12-3 or TRBV12-4 and TRBJ2-2; TRBD2 matches 7 bases. This CDR3 comprises 13 residues. After removal of 6 bases from V and 5 bases from J, the junction contained 3 bases not matched to a gene. The CDR3 is CASSLAETGELFF. CDR3 DNA: TGTGCCAGCAGCCTAGCGGAGACCGGGGAGCTGTTTTTT.

At least ten counts were recorded for this clonotype. The chain employs TRBV19 and TRBJ2-7; 9 positions match TRBD1. The trim removed 5 bases at V and 7 bases at J, leaving 6 bases unmatched. The germline V gene has CDR1 LNHDA and CDR2 SQIVND (reference sequence). The CDR3 totals 13 residues. The CDR3 reads CASSLTGGGEQYF. In DNA form, the CDR3 reads TGTGCCAGTAGTCTTACAGGGGGCGGTGAGCAGTACTTC.

This clonotype turned up a few times. V and J are TRBV4-3 and TRBJ2-3; D is uncertain. V lost 3 bases and J 8 bases, leaving 9 bases between the germline ends. This CDR3 is 12 amino acids long. In germline, CDR1 is LGHNA, CDR2 YSLEER. CDR3 DNA sequence: TGCGCCAGCAGCCACGACTTCGGTACGCAGTATTTT. This sequence encodes CASSHDFGTQYF.

This clonotype has only a few counts. The V and J genes are TRBV7-2 and TRBJ2-3; TRBD2 is a possible D gene (5 bases). The V end lost 5 bases, the J end lost 2 bases, and 17 bases lay between the germline ends. The CDR3 runs to 16 residues. CDR1 and CDR2 from the germline V gene are SGHTA and FQGNSA. This chain's CDR3 is CASSPDSARNTDTQYF. In DNA form, the CDR3 reads TGTGCCAGCAGCCCTGATAGCGCCCGCAACACAGATACGCAGTATTTT.

This clonotype was counted only a few times. J is TRBJ2-5 and V is TRBV9; no definite D call. Germline V gene lookup returns CDR1 SGDLS and CDR2 YYNGEE. The CDR3 consists of 13 residues. The V and J ends lost 0 bases and 3 bases respectively, with 6 bases between them. CDR3 DNA sequence: TGTGCCAGCAGCGTAGGCCGAAAAGAGACCCAGTACTTC. It codes for CASSVGRKETQYF.

The V gene is TRBV5-6, the J gene TRBJ1-1, with 10 bases fitting TRBD1. The CDR3 has 17 residues. The trim removed 1 base at V and 5 bases at J, leaving 11 bases unmatched. Germline values: CDR1 SGHDT, CDR2 YYEEEE. CDR3 bases: TGTGCCAGCAGCTTGCGTGGGACAGGGGATTCCAAGACTGAAGCTTTCTTT. Amino acid sequence: CASSLRGTGDSKTEAFF.

This clonotype has only a few counts. The V gene is TRBV7-2, the J gene TRBJ2-1; D unresolved. Germline V gene sequence: CDR1 SGHTA, CDR2 FQGNSA. The ends were cut back, 3 bases at V and 6 bases at J, with 9 bases in the middle. This CDR3 spans 13 amino acids. Here the CDR3 DNA reads TGTGCCAGCAGCTTCGAGGCTGGCAATGAGCAGTTCTTC. Amino acid sequence: CASSFEAGNEQFF. Full variable domain (missing parts from reference TRBV7-2 and TRBJ2-1): GAGVSQSPSNKVTEKGKDVELRCDPISGHTALYWYRQSLGQGLEFLIYFQGNSAPDKSGLPSDRFSAERTGGSVSTLTIQRTQQEDSAVYLCASSFEAGNEQFFGPGTRLTVL.